Below, 26 T cell receptor beta chains from the same sample are listed, as sequenced in a study of T cell responses to AZD1222 COVID-19 vaccine. Clones were read by immunoSEQ multiplex PCR, and TCRdb kept only the in-frame ones, dropping some. Among 150,000 to 160,000 clones, around 89% were seen once, and the ten largest hold 2.5% to 4%. The starting material was peripheral blood, obtained on day 0 of AZD1222 vaccination. These receptors all stem from an adult in good health.

V usage is TRBV4-3 and J usage is TRBJ2-7; TRBD2 matches 12 bases. V gave up 1 base and J gave up 7 bases; unmatched junction bases: 5. CDR3 length: 15 residues. The germline V gene encodes CDR1 LGHNA and CDR2 YSLEER. The CDR3 DNA follows: TGCGCCAGCAGCCAAGGACTAGCGGGGGCGGGGGAGCAGTACTTC. Protein sequence: CASSQGLAGAGEQYF.

A few counts support this clone. CDR3 protein: CAVRQGSTEAFF. In DNA form, the CDR3 reads TGTGCCGTGCGACAGGGTAGCACTGAAGCTTTCTTT. This chain links TRBV10-3 with TRBJ1-1, with TRBD1 matching 7 bases. The CDR3 has 12 amino acids. The V gene's germline CDR1 is ENHRY and CDR2 SYGVKD. The junction had 7 bases not matched to a gene; V was cut back by 11 bases and J by 4 bases.

The genes are TRBV4-2 and TRBJ1-1; no clear D gene. Trimming stripped 0 bases from V and 2 bases from J, with 10 bases between. The germline V gene encodes CDR1 LGHNA and CDR2 YNFKEQ. This CDR3 has 15 amino acids. As DNA, the CDR3 is TGTGCCAGCAGCCAAGAACGGGTGGTAAACACTGAAGCTTTCTTT. Translated: CASSQERVVNTEAFF.

The chain uses TRBV4-1 and TRBJ1-1; D is undetermined. The germline V and J ends were trimmed by 0 bases and 2 bases, with 10 bases remaining between them. This CDR3 contains 15 residues. Germline V gene sequence: CDR1 MGHRA, CDR2 YSYEKL. CDR3 bases: TGCGCCAGCAGCCAAGATTGGGTCTCAAACACTGAAGCTTTCTTT. As protein: CASSQDWVSNTEAFF.

CDR3 nucleotides: TGTGCCAGCAGCGGAAGAGGCGGGGGCTCCTACAATGAGCAGTTCTTC. Encoded protein: CASSGRGGGSYNEQFF. The rearrangement joins TRBV11-2 to TRBJ2-1; TRBD2 matches 7 bases. Trimming cost V 5 bases and J 0 bases; bases outside gene matches: 7. CDR1 is SGHAT and CDR2 is FQNNGV in the germline V gene. The CDR3 is made up of 16 amino acids. The full variable domain, in which reference TRBV11-2 and TRBJ2-1 provide the parts outside the CDR3, is EAGVAQSPRYKIIEKRQSVAFWCNPISGHATLYWYQQILGQGPKLLIQFQNNGVVDDSQLPKDRFSAERLKGVDSTLKIQPAKLEDSAVYLCASSGRGGGSYNEQFFGPGTRLTVL.

The genes are TRBV5-1 and TRBJ1-2; D call uncertain. The germline V gene has CDR1 SGHRS and CDR2 YFSETQ. Trimming pared 0 bases from V and 3 bases from J, leaving 9 bases between. The CDR3 consists of 14 residues. The CDR3 region is CASSLDQEYYGYTF. For the CDR3, the DNA is TGCGCCAGCAGCTTGGATCAGGAGTACTATGGCTACACCTTC. The full variable domain, with the rest looked up from reference TRBV5-1 and TRBJ1-2, is KAGVTQTPRYLIKTRGQQVTLSCSPISGHRSVSWYQQTPGQGLQFLFEYFSETQRNKGNFPGRFSGRQFSNSRSEMNVSTLELGDSALYLCASSLDQEYYGYTFGSGTRLTVV.

Concerning this clone itself: The same CDR3 also results from other DNA sequences found in this sample. The J gene is TRBJ1-1, the V gene TRBV7-2; 7 nucleotides agree with TRBD1. V trimming: 5 bases; J trimming: 4 bases; junction bases outside the gene matches: 4. This CDR3 comprises 13 residues. The germline CDR1 and CDR2 sequences are SGHTA and FQGNSA. The CDR3 DNA sequence: TGTGCCAGCAGCCGAGACAGGGTCACTGAAGCTTTCTTT. Its translation is CASSRDRVTEAFF.

This clone was seen only once. This sequence joins TRBV7-2 and TRBJ2-7; TRBD1 agrees at 8 bases. The CDR3 is 14 residues long. The V gene end was trimmed by 8 bases and the J gene end by 3 bases; junction bases not matched to a gene: 9. CDR1 is SGHTA and CDR2 is FQGNSA in the germline V gene. CDR3 sequence: CASGFGTGIYEQYF. The CDR3 region has the DNA TGTGCCAGCGGATTTGGGACAGGCATCTACGAGCAGTACTTC.

The chain combines TRBV19 with TRBJ1-6, with 9 bases that match TRBD1. Trimming took 8 bases from V and 8 from J; bases not matched to a gene: 4. The germline gives CDR1 LNHDA, CDR2 SQIVND (reference sequence). This CDR3 region has 13 residues. Here the CDR3 DNA reads TGTGCCAGTGGGACAGGGACGGATTCACCCCTCCACTTT. The encoded protein is CASGTGTDSPLHF.

This clone was observed a single time. The chain combines TRBV24-1 with TRBJ2-3, with D unresolved. Germline-derived CDR1 and CDR2 are KGHDR and SFDVKD. The CDR3 consists of 16 residues. Trimming pared 4 bases from V and 2 bases from J, leaving 15 bases between. DNA of the CDR3: TGTGCCACCAGTGACTTGCGGTCCCTCGACACAGATACGCAGTATTTT. It codes for CATSDLRSLDTDTQYF.

The V gene is TRBV10-3, the J gene TRBJ2-1, with TRBD2 identical over 9 bases. This CDR3 is built from 16 residues. The V gene's germline CDR1 is ENHRY and CDR2 SYGVKD. The junction had 14 bases not matched to a gene; V was cut back by 6 bases and J by 8 bases. For the CDR3, the DNA is TGTGCCATCAGCACCTCCGGGACTAGCCTTGTTCATGAGCAGTTCTTC. It yields the protein CAISTSGTSLVHEQFF.

This clone was recorded only once. V is TRBV28 and J is TRBJ1-1, with a weak D call TRBD1 (5 bases). From germline, CDR1 is MDHEN and CDR2 SYDVKM. The CDR3 has 14 amino acids. Trimming shortened V by 5 bases and J by 11 bases, and 21 bases separated the two germline ends. CDR3 sequence: CASSELRDRPRAFF. The CDR3, as DNA: TGTGCCAGCAGTGAACTGCGGGACCGCCCTCGGGCTTTCTTT.

This chain uses TRBV7-2 with TRBJ1-1; 9 nucleotides match TRBD1. Germline trimming cut 7 bases from V and 0 bases from J; bases unmatched to any gene: 3. CDR3 length: 14 amino acids. Per germline, CDR1 SGHTA and CDR2 FQGNSA. For the CDR3, the DNA is TGTGCCAGCAACAACAGGGGGCTGAACACTGAAGCTTTCTTT. It specifies CASNNRGLNTEAFF.

The chain couples TRBV5-1 to TRBJ2-5, with D possibly matching TRBD1 (6 bases). The CDR3 runs 14 residues. Germline V gives CDR1 SGHRS, CDR2 YFSETQ. Trimming removed 4 bases from V and 0 bases from J, with 10 bases in between. CDR3 residues: CASSTDSNQETQYF. The CDR3 nucleotides are TGCGCCAGCAGCACGGACAGTAACCAAGAGACCCAGTACTTC.

The chain joins TRBV19 to TRBJ1-2; D unclear. The ends were cut back, 2 bases at V and 0 bases at J, with 13 bases in the middle. From germline, CDR1 is LNHDA and CDR2 SQIVND (reference sequence). This CDR3 has 16 amino acids. CDR3: CASSISFATTNYGYTF. In DNA, the CDR3 is TGTGCCAGTAGTATATCGTTTGCTACAACTAACTATGGCTACACCTTC.

J is TRBJ2-1 and V is TRBV28; D is unresolved. The CDR3 is made up of 12 amino acids. The germline gives CDR1 MDHEN, CDR2 SYDVKM. The ends were cut back, 3 bases at V and 5 bases at J, with 5 bases in the middle. In DNA, the CDR3 is TGTGCCAGCAGTTTCGTAAACAATGAGCAGTTCTTC. Translated, it gives CASSFVNNEQFF.

The chain employs TRBV11-2 and TRBJ1-1; D unclear. The CDR3 is made up of 13 amino acids. CDR1 is SGHAT and CDR2 is FQNNGV in the germline V gene. With 7 bases removed from V and 1 base from J, the gap between germline ends came to 10 bases. CDR3 coding DNA: TGTGCCAGCAAGGGATGGCAGAACACTGAAGCTTTCTTT. Its translation: CASKGWQNTEAFF. Based on the CDR3 plus reference TRBV11-2 and TRBJ1-1, the full variable domain is EAGVAQSPRYKIIEKRQSVAFWCNPISGHATLYWYQQILGQGPKLLIQFQNNGVVDDSQLPKDRFSAERLKGVDSTLKIQPAKLEDSAVYLCASKGWQNTEAFFGQGTRLTVV.

The rearrangement uses TRBV5-8 and TRBJ2-3; 7 nucleotides line up with TRBD1. Germline CDR1 and CDR2: SGHTS and YDEGEE. V was pared by 2 bases and J by 9 bases, with 12 bases of the junction left unmatched. This CDR3 is built from 15 residues. Written as DNA, the CDR3 is TGTGCCAGCAGCTTAGAGGGACAGTCGGTTCGAACGCAGTATTTT. Translation: CASSLEGQSVRTQYF.

The CDR3 region is CASKRDSGNTIYF. Here the CDR3 DNA reads TGTGCCAGCAAACGGGACTCTGGAAACACCATATATTTT. This chain links TRBV12-3 or TRBV12-4 with TRBJ1-3; D remains ambiguous. CDR3 length equals 13 residues. V gave up 7 bases and J gave up 0 bases, with 7 bases separating them.

This chain connects TRBV19 to TRBJ2-1, with TRBD2 as a possible D gene (6 bases). The CDR3 sequence is 14 residues long. The V and J ends lost 4 bases and 5 bases respectively, with 12 bases between them. Per germline, CDR1 LNHDA and CDR2 SQIVND (reference sequence). The chain's CDR3 is CASSRGLRDNEQFF. The CDR3 DNA follows: TGTGCCAGTAGTAGGGGACTCCGGGACAATGAGCAGTTCTTC.

The V gene is TRBV9, the J gene TRBJ2-5; 13 bases match TRBD2. This CDR3 spans 17 amino acids. J lost 0 bases, V lost 0 bases, and 2 bases had no gene match. Germline loops: CDR1 SGDLS, CDR2 YYNGEE. CDR3 nucleotide sequence: TGTGCCAGCAGCGTAGGGGGACTAGCGGGGCACCAAGAGACCCAGTACTTC. Amino acid sequence: CASSVGGLAGHQETQYF.

This clone was seen a handful of times. This chain joins TRBV4-3 and TRBJ2-4; 9 bases align to TRBD2. Germline CDR1 reads LGHNA; CDR2 reads YSLEER. The V segment lost 0 bases and the J segment 1 base; nucleotides outside the gene matches: 4. There are 17 residues in the CDR3. CDR3 bases: TGCGCCAGCAGCCAAGACTTGAGCGGGGGGGCCAAAAACATTCAGTACTTC. It specifies CASSQDLSGGAKNIQYF.

This chain connects TRBV7-2 to TRBJ2-5, with 12 positions matching TRBD2. J lost 5 bases, V lost 6 bases, and 4 bases had no gene match. CDR3 size: 14 residues. CDR1 SGHTA and CDR2 FQGNSA come from the germline V gene. Here the CDR3 reads CASRLGLAGETQYF. DNA of the CDR3: TGTGCCAGCAGACTCGGACTAGCGGGGGAGACCCAGTACTTC.

This clone has more than one count but fewer than ten. The chain carries TRBV2 and TRBJ1-6; D not certain. Trimming removed 1 base at V and 0 bases at J, with 7 bases between. CDR3 length equals 16 residues. The germline CDR1 and CDR2 sequences are SNHLY and FYNNEI. CDR3: CASSEEGSSYNSPLHF. In DNA form, the CDR3 reads TGTGCCAGCAGTGAAGAGGGTAGCTCCTATAATTCACCCCTCCACTTT.

This CDR3 is CASSERGDSSGANVLTF. In DNA, the CDR3 is TGTGCCAGCAGCGAGAGGGGGGACAGCTCTGGGGCCAACGTCCTGACTTTC. V and J are TRBV9 and TRBJ2-6; D perhaps matches TRBD1 (7 bases). Between the trimmed V and J ends, which lost 3 bases and 0 bases, there was a span of 13 bases. The V gene's germline CDR1 is SGDLS and CDR2 YYNGEE. This CDR3 region has 17 residues.

This sequence joins TRBV9 and TRBJ2-6; D not resolved. The CDR3 is 15 residues long. Looked up from germline, CDR1 is SGDLS and CDR2 is YYNGEE. V lost 1 base and J lost 0, with 5 bases in between. The CDR3 DNA sequence: TGTGCCAGCAGCGTATGGGGCTCTGGGGCCAACGTCCTGACTTTC. Encoded protein: CASSVWGSGANVLTF. The entire variable domain, with the rest obtained from reference TRBV9 and TRBJ2-6, is as follows: DSGVTQTPKHLITATGQRVTLRCSPRSGDLSVYWYQQSLDQGLQFLIQYYNGEERAKGNILERFSAQQFPDLHSELNLSSLELGDSALYFCASSVWGSGANVLTFGAGSRLTVL.